Detailed here is one T cell receptor (beta chain). The sample comes from a study of T cells expressing NK-cell markers. TCRdb re-analyzed the 5' RACE reads; it lists each CDR3 protein once, without DNA. The sample has 300,000 to 500,000 distinct CDR3 sequences. The CDR3 is 15 residues long. Germline V gene lookup returns CDR1 SEHNR and CDR2 FQNEAQ (reference sequence). This TCR was recovered from a woman between 50 and 59 years old in good health. This chain links TRBV7-9 with TRBJ2-7; TCRdb outputs TRBD2, but without DNA this stays unchecked. Sequenced material: blood T cells: a sorted CD56 or NKG2C T cell subset, CD4+ or CD8+ T cells, or bulk PBMC T cells (not recorded which). CDR3: CASSSLADPSYEQYF.